This T cell receptor beta chain was profiled in a study of CD8+ T cells in alopecia areata. The wider study: Grafting placed skin from approximately 6-12-month-old C3H/HeJ donors with spontaneous alopecia onto roughly 7-10-week-old female C3H/HeJ mice.

This CDR3 comprises 16 residues. The germline V gene encodes CDR1 NNHDY and CDR2 SYVADS. V was clipped by 3 bases and J by 2 bases; unmatched bases: 4. In regard to this clone: The germline and genes are mouse ones. The CDR3 goes on 4 residues after the read ends, and that part is filled in from the germline J gene.

Isolated RNA was reverse transcribed into cDNA used as the sequencing template. Clones were sequenced by immunoSEQ multiplex PCR, and TCRdb holds only the in-frame ones, with some missing. Sampling found over 100,000 clones, none seen once. This receptor was obtained from a C3H/HeJ mouse with alopecia areata. Strain haplotype (MHC): H2-k. The J gene is TRBJ2-5, the V gene TRBV13-3; 12 bases align to TRBD2. Sequences were obtained from lesional skin. The CDR3 loop is CASSATTGGAQDTQYF. CDR3 DNA, as far as it was read: TGTGCCAGCAGTGCCACGACTGGGGGGGCCCAAGAC. Combining the CDR3 with reference TRBV13-3 and TRBJ2-5 gives the whole variable domain EAAVTQSPRSKVAVTGGKVTLSCHQTNNHDYMYWYRQDTGHGLRLIHYSYVADSTEKGDIPDGYKASRPSQENFSLILELASLSQTAVYFCASSATTGGAQDTQYFGPGTRLLVL.